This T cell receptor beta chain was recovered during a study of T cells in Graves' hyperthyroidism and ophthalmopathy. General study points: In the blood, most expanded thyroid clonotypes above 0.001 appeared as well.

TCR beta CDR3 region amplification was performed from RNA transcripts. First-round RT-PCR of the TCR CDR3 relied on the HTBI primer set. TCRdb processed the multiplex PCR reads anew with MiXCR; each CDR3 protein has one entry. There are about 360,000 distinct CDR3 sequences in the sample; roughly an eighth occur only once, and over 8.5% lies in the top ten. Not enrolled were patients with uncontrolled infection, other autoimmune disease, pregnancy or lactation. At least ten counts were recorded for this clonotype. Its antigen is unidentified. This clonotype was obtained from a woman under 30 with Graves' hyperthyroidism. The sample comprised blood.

This CDR3 reads CASRQVQGGRETQYF. The CDR3 region has the DNA TGTGCCAGCAGACAAGTTCAGGGGGGGCGTGAGACCCAGTACTTC. The rearrangement links TRBV28 to TRBJ2-5; either TRBD1 or TRBD2 may fit D (7 bases each). The CDR3 has 15 amino acids. Germline-derived CDR1 and CDR2 are MDHEN and SYDVKM. The V gene lost 6 bases and the J gene lost 5 bases, with 19 bases spanning the gap.